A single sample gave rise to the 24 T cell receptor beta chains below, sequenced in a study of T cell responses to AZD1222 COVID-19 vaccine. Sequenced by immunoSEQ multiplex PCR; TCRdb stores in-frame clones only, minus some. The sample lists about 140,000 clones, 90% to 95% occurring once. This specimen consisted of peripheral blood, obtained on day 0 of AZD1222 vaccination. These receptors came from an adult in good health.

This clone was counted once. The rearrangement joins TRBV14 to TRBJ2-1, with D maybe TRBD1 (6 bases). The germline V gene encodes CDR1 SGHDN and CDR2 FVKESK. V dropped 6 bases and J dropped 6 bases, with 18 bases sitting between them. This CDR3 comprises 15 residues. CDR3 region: CASSGQTTRGNEQFF. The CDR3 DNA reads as TGTGCCAGCAGTGGACAGACCACCAGGGGCAATGAGCAGTTCTTC.

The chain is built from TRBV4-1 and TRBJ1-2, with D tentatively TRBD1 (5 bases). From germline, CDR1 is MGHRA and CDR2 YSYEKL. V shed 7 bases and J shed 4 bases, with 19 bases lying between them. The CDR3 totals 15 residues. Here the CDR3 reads CASTETGGWAYGYTF. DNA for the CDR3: TGCGCCAGCACCGAAACGGGGGGGTGGGCCTATGGCTACACCTTC.

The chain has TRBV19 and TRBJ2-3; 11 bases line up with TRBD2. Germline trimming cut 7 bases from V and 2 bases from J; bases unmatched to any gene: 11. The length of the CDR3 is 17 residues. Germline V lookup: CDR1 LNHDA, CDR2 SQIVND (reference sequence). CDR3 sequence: CASNLLLAGASTDTQYF. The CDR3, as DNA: TGTGCCAGTAACCTCCTACTAGCGGGAGCCTCCACAGATACGCAGTATTTT. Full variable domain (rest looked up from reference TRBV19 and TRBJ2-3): DGGITQSPKYLFRKEGQNVTLSCEQNLNHDAMYWYRQDPGQGLRLIYYSQIVNDFQKGDIAEGYSVSREKKESFPLTVTSAQKNPTAFYLCASNLLLAGASTDTQYFGPGTRLTVL.

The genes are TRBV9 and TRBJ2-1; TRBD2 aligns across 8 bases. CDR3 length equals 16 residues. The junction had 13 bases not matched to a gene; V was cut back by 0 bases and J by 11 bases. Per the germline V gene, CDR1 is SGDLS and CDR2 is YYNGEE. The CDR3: CASSVAPGLASGKQFF. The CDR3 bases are TGTGCCAGCAGCGTAGCTCCTGGACTAGCTTCGGGGAAGCAGTTCTTC.

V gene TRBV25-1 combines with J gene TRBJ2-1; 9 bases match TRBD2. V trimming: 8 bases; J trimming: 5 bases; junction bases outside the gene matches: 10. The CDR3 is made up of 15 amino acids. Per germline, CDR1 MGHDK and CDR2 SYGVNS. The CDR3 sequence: CASSPLAGLHNEQFF. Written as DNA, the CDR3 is TGTGCCAGCTCTCCCCTAGCGGGGCTTCACAATGAGCAGTTCTTC.

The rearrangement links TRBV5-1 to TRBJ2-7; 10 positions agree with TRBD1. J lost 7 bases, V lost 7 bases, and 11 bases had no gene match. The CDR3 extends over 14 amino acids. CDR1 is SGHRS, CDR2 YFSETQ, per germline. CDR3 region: CASGDRGGPGEQYF. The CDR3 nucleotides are TGCGCCAGCGGGGACAGGGGAGGACCGGGGGAGCAGTACTTC.

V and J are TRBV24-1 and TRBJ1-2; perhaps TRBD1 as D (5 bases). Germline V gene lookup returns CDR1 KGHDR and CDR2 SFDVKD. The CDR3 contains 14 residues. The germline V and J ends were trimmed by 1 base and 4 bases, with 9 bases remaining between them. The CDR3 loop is CATSDFDRSYGYTF. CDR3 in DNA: TGTGCCACCAGTGATTTCGACAGAAGCTATGGCTACACCTTC.

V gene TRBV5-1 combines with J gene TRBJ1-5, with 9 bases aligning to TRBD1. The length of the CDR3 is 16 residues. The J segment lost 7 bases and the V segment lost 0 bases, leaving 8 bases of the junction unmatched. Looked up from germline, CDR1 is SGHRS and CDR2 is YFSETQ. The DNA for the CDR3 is TGCGCCAGCAGCTTGGGTCCGCGACAGGGGGGGCAGCCCCAGCATTTT. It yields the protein CASSLGPRQGGQPQHF.

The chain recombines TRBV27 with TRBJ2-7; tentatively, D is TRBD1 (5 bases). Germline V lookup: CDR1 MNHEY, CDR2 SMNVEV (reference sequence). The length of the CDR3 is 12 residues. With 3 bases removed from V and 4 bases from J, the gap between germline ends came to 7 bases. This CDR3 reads CASSFTGYEQYF. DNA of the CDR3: TGTGCCAGCAGTTTCACAGGTTACGAGCAGTACTTC.

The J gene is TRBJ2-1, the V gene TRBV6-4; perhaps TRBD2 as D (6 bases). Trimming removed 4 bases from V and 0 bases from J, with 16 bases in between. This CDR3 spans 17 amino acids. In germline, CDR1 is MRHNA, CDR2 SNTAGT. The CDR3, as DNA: TGTGCCAGCAGTGGCGGGGCGGAACCTTCCTCCTACAATGAGCAGTTCTTC. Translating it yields CASSGGAEPSSYNEQFF.

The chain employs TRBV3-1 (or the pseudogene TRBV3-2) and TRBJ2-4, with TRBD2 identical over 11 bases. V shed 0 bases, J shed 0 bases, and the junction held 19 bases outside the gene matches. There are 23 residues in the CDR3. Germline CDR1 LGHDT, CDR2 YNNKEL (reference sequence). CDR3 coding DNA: TGTGCCAGCAGCCAAGAGAGGTACGGTTTTTCTAGCGGGGGGCCCATAGCCAAAAACATTCAGTACTTC. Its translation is CASSQERYGFSSGGPIAKNIQYF.

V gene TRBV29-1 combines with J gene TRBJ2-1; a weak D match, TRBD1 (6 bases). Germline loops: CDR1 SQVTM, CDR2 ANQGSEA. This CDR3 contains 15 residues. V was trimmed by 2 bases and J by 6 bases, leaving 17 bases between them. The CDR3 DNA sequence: TGCAGCGTTGAAACCGGGACCAGGGGATCCAATGAGCAGTTCTTC. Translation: CSVETGTRGSNEQFF.

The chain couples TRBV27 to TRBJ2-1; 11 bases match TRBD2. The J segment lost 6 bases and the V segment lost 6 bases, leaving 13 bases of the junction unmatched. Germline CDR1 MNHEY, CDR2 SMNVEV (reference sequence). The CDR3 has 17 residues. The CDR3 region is CASRSLGSGRALNEQFF. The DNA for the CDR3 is TGTGCCAGCAGGTCTCTCGGTAGCGGGAGGGCCCTCAATGAGCAGTTCTTC.

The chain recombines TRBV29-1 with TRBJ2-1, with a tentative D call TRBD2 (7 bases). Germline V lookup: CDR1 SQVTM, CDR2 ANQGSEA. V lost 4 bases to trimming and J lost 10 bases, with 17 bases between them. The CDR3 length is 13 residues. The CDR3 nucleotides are TGCAGCGTTGCTTTGGGGGGGCATCCGGAGCAGTTCTTC. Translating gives CSVALGGHPEQFF.

CDR3 coding DNA: TGTGCCTGGAGTGTGCTAGGGGATGAGCAGTTCTTC. The encoded protein is CAWSVLGDEQFF. The V call is TRBV30, the J call TRBJ2-1, with D perhaps matching TRBD1 (5 bases). The V gene's germline CDR1 is GTSNPN and CDR2 SVGIG (reference sequence). There are 12 residues in the CDR3. The V end lost 0 bases, the J end lost 8 bases, and 8 bases lay between the germline ends.

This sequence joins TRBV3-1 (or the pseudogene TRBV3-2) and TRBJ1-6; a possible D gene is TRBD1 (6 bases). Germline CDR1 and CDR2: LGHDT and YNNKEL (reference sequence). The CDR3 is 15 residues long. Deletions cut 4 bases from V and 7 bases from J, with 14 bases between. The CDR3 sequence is CASSLTGKGNSPLHF. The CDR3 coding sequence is TGTGCCAGCAGCCTAACAGGGAAAGGCAATTCACCCCTCCACTTT.

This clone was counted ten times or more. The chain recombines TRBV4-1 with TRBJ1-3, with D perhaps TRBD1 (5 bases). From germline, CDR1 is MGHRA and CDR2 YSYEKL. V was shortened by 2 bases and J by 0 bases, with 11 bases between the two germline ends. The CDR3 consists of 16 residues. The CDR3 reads CASSQTPGGSGNTIYF. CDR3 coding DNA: TGCGCCAGCAGCCAAACCCCGGGGGGCTCTGGAAACACCATATATTTT.

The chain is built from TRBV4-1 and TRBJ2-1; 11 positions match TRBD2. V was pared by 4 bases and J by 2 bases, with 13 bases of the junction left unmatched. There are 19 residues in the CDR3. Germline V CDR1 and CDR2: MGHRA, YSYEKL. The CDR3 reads CASSPIAGGPIRTYNEQFF. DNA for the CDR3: TGCGCCAGCAGCCCGATAGCGGGAGGGCCGATACGAACCTACAATGAGCAGTTCTTC.

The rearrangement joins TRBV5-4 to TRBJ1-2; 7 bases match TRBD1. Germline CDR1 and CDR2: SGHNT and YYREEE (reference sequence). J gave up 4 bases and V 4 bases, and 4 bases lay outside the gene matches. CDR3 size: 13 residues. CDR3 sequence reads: CASSLGTAYGYTF. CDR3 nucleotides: TGTGCCAGCAGCCTAGGGACAGCCTATGGCTACACCTTC.

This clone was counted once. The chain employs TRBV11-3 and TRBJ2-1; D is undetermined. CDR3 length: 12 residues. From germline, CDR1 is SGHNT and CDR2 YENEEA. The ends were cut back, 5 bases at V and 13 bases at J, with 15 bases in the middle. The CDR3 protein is CASSAPSGPQFF. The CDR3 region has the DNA TGTGCCAGCAGCGCACCTAGTGGACCTCAGTTCTTC.

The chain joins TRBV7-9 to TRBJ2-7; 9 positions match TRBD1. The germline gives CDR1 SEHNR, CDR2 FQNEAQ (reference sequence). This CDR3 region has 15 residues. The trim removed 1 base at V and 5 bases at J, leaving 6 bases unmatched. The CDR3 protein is CASSLDPGQGDEQYF. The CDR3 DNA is TGTGCCAGCAGCTTAGACCCGGGACAGGGTGACGAGCAGTACTTC. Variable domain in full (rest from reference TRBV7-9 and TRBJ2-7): DTGVSQNPRHKITKRGQNVTFRCDPISEHNRLYWYRQTLGQGPEFLTYFQNEAQLEKSRLLSDRFSAERPKGSFSTLEIQRTEQGDSAMYLCASSLDPGQGDEQYFGPGTRLTVT.

The CDR3 bases are TGTGCCAGCACCCGCACGGATTATAGCAATCAGCCCCAGCATTTT. Amino acids: CASTRTDYSNQPQHF. This chain links TRBV6-4 with TRBJ1-5, with D hard to call. The CDR3 has 15 amino acids. V was clipped by 7 bases and J by 0 bases, with 13 bases between them. Looked up from germline, CDR1 is MRHNA and CDR2 is SNTAGT.

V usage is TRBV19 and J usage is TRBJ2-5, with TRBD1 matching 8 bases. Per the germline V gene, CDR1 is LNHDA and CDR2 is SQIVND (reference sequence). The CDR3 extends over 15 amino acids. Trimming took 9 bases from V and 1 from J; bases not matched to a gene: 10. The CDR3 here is CASVDGQGGQETQYF. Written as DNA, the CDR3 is TGTGCCAGCGTCGACGGACAGGGAGGCCAAGAGACCCAGTACTTC.

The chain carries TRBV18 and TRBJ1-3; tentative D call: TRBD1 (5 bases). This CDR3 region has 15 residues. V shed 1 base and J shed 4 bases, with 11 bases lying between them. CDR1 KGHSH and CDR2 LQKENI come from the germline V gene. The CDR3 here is CASSPLDSTGNTIYF. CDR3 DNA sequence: TGTGCCAGCTCACCACTAGACAGTACGGGAAACACCATATATTTT.